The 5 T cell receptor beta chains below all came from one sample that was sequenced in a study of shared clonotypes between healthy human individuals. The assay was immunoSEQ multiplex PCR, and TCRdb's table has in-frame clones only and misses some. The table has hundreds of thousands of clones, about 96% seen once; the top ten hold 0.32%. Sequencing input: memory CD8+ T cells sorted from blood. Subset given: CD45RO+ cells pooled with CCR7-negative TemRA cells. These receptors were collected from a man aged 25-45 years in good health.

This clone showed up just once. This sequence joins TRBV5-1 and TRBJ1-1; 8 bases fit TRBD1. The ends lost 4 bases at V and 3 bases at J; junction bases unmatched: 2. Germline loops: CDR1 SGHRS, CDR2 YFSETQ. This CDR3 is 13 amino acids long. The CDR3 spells CASSKQGDTEAFF. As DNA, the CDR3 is TGCGCCAGCAGCAAACAGGGGGACACTGAAGCTTTCTTT.

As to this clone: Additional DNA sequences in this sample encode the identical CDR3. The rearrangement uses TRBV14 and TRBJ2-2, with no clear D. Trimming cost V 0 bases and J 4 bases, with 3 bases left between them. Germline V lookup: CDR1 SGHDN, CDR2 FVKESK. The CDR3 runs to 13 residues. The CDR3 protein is CASSQDLTGELFF. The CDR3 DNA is TGTGCCAGCAGCCAAGATCTCACCGGGGAGCTGTTTTTT. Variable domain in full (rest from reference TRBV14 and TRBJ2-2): EAGVTQFPSHSVIEKGQTVTLRCDPISGHDNLYWYRRVMGKEIKFLLHFVKESKQDESGMPNNRFLAERTGGTYSTLKVQPAELEDSGVYFCASSQDLTGELFFGEGSRLTVL.

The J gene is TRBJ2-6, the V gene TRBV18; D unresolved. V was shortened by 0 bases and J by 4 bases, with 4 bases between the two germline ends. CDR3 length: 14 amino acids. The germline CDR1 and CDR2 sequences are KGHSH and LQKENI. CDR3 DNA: TGTGCCAGCTCACCACCGGCCGGGGCCAACGTCCTGACTTTC. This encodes CASSPPAGANVLTF. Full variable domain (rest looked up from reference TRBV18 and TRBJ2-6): NAGVMQNPRHLVRRRGQEARLRCSPMKGHSHVYWYRQLPEEGLKFMVYLQKENIIDESGMPKERFSAEFPKEGPSILRIQQVVRGDSAAYFCASSPPAGANVLTFGAGSRLTVL.

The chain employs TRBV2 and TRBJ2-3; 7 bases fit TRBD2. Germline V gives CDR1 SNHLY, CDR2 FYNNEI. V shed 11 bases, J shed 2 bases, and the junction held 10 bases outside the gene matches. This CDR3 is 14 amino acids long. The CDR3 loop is CASRPGTNTDTQYF. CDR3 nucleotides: TGTGCCTCCCGGCCCGGGACTAACACAGATACGCAGTATTTT.

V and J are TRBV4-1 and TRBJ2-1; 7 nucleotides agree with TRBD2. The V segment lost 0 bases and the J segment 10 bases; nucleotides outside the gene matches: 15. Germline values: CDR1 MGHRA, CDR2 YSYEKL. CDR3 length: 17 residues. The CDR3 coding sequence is TGCGCCAGCAGCCAAGATCAATTGCGGGAGATGGGGCCGGAGCAGTTCTTC. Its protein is CASSQDQLREMGPEQFF.